This T cell receptor beta chain was identified in a study of T cell repertoires in cytomegalovirus infection. Overall study context: Both recently identified HLA-C-restricted and well-studied HLA-B-restricted CMV epitopes were used in the study. A matching HLA type, together with CMV infection, was signaled by public TCR beta signatures.

Study outcomes and limitations: The ex vivo response showed dominance by HLA-C-restricted CMV-specific TCR beta clonotypes. There were carriers of CMV plus the relevant HLA, and cumulative public TCR beta family frequency identified them.

Each CDR3 protein gets one entry after TCRdb re-called the reads with MiXCR. Counted here are about 920,000 distinct CDR3 sequences, 31% occurring once; the ten biggest clones make up around an eighth. This clonotype was seen a few times. Its antigen is not identified. The CDR3 has 15 residues. Germline V gene sequence: CDR1 MNHEY, CDR2 SVGEGT. V lost 7 bases, J lost 4 bases, and 10 bases stayed unmatched. The sequenced sample was cultured CD8+ T cells from PBMCs, obtained from culture after CMV antigen stimulation. The receptor comes from a human donor in good health (CMV status not recorded). Some clones in this sample may be carry-over from other donors' samples. V is TRBV6-2 or TRBV6-3 and J is TRBJ2-1; TRBD1 aligns across 7 bases. The CDR3 coding sequence is TGTGCCAGCACCCTCTCGGACAGGTCTTACAATGAGCAGTTCTTC. It encodes CASTLSDRSYNEQFF.